The present T cell receptor (beta chain) was sequenced within a study of blood T cell repertoires in COVID-19. About the research overall: Italy, Spain and the United States were the sources of the convalescent and acute COVID-19 samples.

Profiled with immunoSEQ multiplex PCR; TCRdb holds only in-frame clones, not every one. The profile covers approximately 240,000 clones, with roughly 87% appearing a single time and more than 5% taken by the ten largest. Clinical history reported by participants formed the basis on which cohorts were assigned. The CDR3 totals 17 residues. The V segment lost 0 bases and the J segment 3 bases; nucleotides outside the gene matches: 5. Germline CDR1 and CDR2: MNHEY and SVGEGT. This receptor was taken from a woman aged 30 to 39 with acute COVID-19. Sequenced material: PBMCs or T cells enriched from blood (not recorded which). This rearrangement joins TRBV6-2 or TRBV6-3 to TRBJ2-1; 10 bases are a match to TRBD1. CDR3 sequence reads: CASSYSPTGGGYNEQFF. The CDR3 DNA sequence: TGTGCCAGCAGTTACTCCCCGACAGGGGGCGGCTACAATGAGCAGTTCTTC.